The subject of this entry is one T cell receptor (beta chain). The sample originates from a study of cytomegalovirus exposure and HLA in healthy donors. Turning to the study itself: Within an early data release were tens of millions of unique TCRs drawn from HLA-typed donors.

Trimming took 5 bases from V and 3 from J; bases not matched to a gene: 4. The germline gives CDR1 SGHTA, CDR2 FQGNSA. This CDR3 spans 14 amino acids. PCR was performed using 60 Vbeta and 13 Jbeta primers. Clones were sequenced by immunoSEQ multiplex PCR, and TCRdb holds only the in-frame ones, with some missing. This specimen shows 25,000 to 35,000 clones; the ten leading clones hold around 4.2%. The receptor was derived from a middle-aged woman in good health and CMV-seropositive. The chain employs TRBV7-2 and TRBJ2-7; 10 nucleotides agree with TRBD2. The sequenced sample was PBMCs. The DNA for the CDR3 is TGTGCCAGCAGCCGTCTAGCGGGAGACTACGAGCAGTACTTC. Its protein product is CASSRLAGDYEQYF.